This T cell receptor (beta chain) originates from a study of beta chain features in type 1 diabetes. Across the study: Healthy donors and patients had similar age, gender and cell yields. Across every sample, around 98 million sorted cells were examined in total. General study results and limits: Moderately but significantly shorter TCRB CDR3s were found in Type 1 diabetes patients in all four CD4+ subsets. In cDNA sequencing, cells with high TCR expression could be over-represented.

The investigators reverse transcribed all of the isolated RNA, so they sequenced expressed TCRB transcripts. Generated by immunoSEQ multiplex PCR, the TCRdb table keeps only in-frame clones and is missing some. The sample gives around 46,000 clones, approximately 40% of which show up once; about 0.13% is in the top ten. Concerning this clone itself: Its antigen is not identified.

Markers CD45RO/CCR7/CD25/CD127/CD95/CD27 served to sort CD4+ naive, central memory, regulatory and stem cell-like memory cells. CDR1 KGHSH and CDR2 LQKENI come from the germline V gene. The CDR3 is 15 residues long. V was pared by 4 bases and J by 7 bases, with 17 bases between. The sequenced sample was stem cell memory CD4+ T cells from blood. The origin of this receptor is a man younger than 45 with type 1 diabetes. The chain couples TRBV18 to TRBJ1-5; D is ambiguous. The CDR3, as DNA: TGTGCCAGCTCACTTACTGGGAGCCGAGACCAGCCCCAGCATTTT. This sequence encodes CASSLTGSRDQPQHF.